Below, 28 T cell receptor beta chains from the same sample are listed, as sequenced in a study of post-analysis software for immune sequencing data. General observations from the study: In patients, TRBV5-6, TRBV5-1 and TRBV20-1 belonged to four or five TRBV segments found more frequently than in controls.

TCR beta cDNA libraries had unique molecular identifiers. TCRdb recomputed calls from the PCR reads with MiXCR, one row per CDR3 protein. This sample has hundreds of thousands of distinct CDR3 sequences; roughly 40% occur once, and the top ten carry about 1.8%. No antigens are known for them. Sequenced: blood. Receptors were obtained from a girl aged 5 to 17 with multiple sclerosis.

The chain carries TRBV29-1 and TRBJ2-1; 13 bases fit TRBD2. V lost 0 bases to trimming and J lost 0 bases; unmatched junction nucleotides: 5. Germline lookup yields CDR1 SQVTM and CDR2 ANQGSEA. This CDR3 has 18 residues. The CDR3 DNA follows: TGCAGCGTTGAAGATCAACTAGCGGGAGGGGGCTCCTACAATGAGCAGTTCTTC. Protein: CSVEDQLAGGGSYNEQFF.

This clonotype was recorded a few times. The chain couples TRBV7-9 to TRBJ2-7; 8 nucleotides align to TRBD2. Trimming cost V 2 bases and J 7 bases; bases outside gene matches: 13. Germline CDR1 reads SEHNR; CDR2 reads FQNEAQ (reference sequence). CDR3 length equals 16 residues. The CDR3 nucleotides read TGTGCCAGCAGCTTAACTACCGGGACTAGTGCCTTTGAGCAGTACTTC. Its translation: CASSLTTGTSAFEQYF.

The chain joins TRBV5-6 to TRBJ1-2; maybe TRBD1 (5 bases). The V end was cut by 4 bases, the J end by 4 bases, with 17 bases between. From germline, CDR1 is SGHDT and CDR2 YYEEEE. The length of the CDR3 is 15 residues. The CDR3 protein is CASSHYRGLTYGYTF. CDR3 bases: TGTGCCAGCAGCCACTACCGGGGGTTAACCTATGGCTACACCTTC.

The V and J genes are TRBV3-1 and TRBJ1-1; D ambiguous. Germline CDR1 is LGHDT and CDR2 is YNNKEL (reference sequence). V was cut by 10 bases and J by 1 base, with 10 bases left in between. CDR3 length equals 12 residues. Written as DNA, the CDR3 is TGTGCCACCTCCCTGGGGAACACTGAAGCTTTCTTT. Amino acids: CATSLGNTEAFF.

In its sample, this clonotype was seen a few times. J is TRBJ1-1 and V is TRBV12-3 or TRBV12-4, with D unresolved. V dropped 6 bases and J dropped 2 bases, with 4 bases sitting between them. The CDR3 has 11 amino acids. DNA of the CDR3: TGTGCCAGCAGGTCAAACACTGAAGCTTTCTTT. Amino acids: CASRSNTEAFF.

This sequence joins TRBV11-2 and TRBJ2-3; D gene unclear. The V and J ends lost 8 bases and 0 bases respectively, with 9 bases between them. This CDR3 spans 13 amino acids. The V gene's germline CDR1 is SGHAT and CDR2 FQNNGV. CDR3 loop: CASLRISTDTQYF. The CDR3 nucleotides read TGTGCCAGCCTGCGGATCAGCACAGATACGCAGTATTTT.

This chain uses TRBV12-3 or TRBV12-4 with TRBJ2-1; perhaps TRBD2 as D (6 bases). There are 14 residues in the CDR3. V shed 0 bases and J shed 13 bases, with 16 bases lying between them. The CDR3 bases are TGTGCCAGCAGTTTAGCTAGCGGCCCCGGGAGCCAGTTCTTC. As protein: CASSLASGPGSQFF.

The chain recombines TRBV20-1 with TRBJ2-3; 7 nucleotides align to TRBD1. This CDR3 comprises 15 residues. Trimming took 4 bases from V and 0 from J; bases not matched to a gene: 7. Germline values: CDR1 DFQATT, CDR2 SNEGSKA (reference sequence). The CDR3 sequence: CSATHRGLSTDTQYF. The CDR3 DNA reads as TGCAGTGCTACCCACAGGGGTCTGAGCACAGATACGCAGTATTTT.

This sequence joins TRBV7-2 and TRBJ2-5; 9 nucleotides line up with TRBD1. The CDR3 runs 14 residues. With 5 bases clipped from V and 4 bases from J, the junction kept 5 bases outside the gene matches. Germline CDR1 reads SGHTA; CDR2 reads FQGNSA. The CDR3 reads CASSAGTGRETQYF. CDR3 DNA: TGTGCCAGCAGCGCCGGGACAGGGCGAGAGACCCAGTACTTC.

This clonotype came up a few times. The CDR3: CSADASYGYTF. In DNA, the CDR3 is TGCAGTGCCGACGCCAGCTATGGCTACACCTTC. The chain combines TRBV20-1 with TRBJ1-2; D is unresolved. CDR3 length: 11 residues. Trimming shortened V by 6 bases and J by 4 bases, and 9 bases separated the two germline ends. Germline V gives CDR1 DFQATT, CDR2 SNEGSKA (reference sequence).

This clonotype came up a few times. The CDR3 nucleotides are TGTGCCAGCAGCCTCACAGGGGCTAAGGGCTATGGCTACACCTTC. Amino acids: CASSLTGAKGYGYTF. This rearrangement joins TRBV12-3 or TRBV12-4 to TRBJ1-2; 7 positions agree with TRBD1. Germline trimming cut 6 bases from V and 4 bases from J; bases unmatched to any gene: 11. The CDR3 runs to 15 residues.

Only a few counts were recorded for this clonotype. The gene calls are TRBV24-1 and TRBJ2-3; D gene uncertain. Germline loops: CDR1 KGHDR, CDR2 SFDVKD. V dropped 1 base and J dropped 4 bases, with 8 bases sitting between them. The CDR3 is 14 amino acids. CDR3: CATSDLVGSDTQYF. CDR3 nucleotide sequence: TGTGCCACCAGTGATTTAGTTGGCTCAGATACGCAGTATTTT.

This chain uses TRBV12-3 or TRBV12-4 with TRBJ1-5, with TRBD1 as a possible D gene (5 bases). The CDR3 has 14 residues. Trimming removed 4 bases at V and 7 bases at J, with 14 bases between. The CDR3 protein is CASSSSGGGQPQHF. DNA for the CDR3: TGTGCCAGCAGTTCCTCTGGGGGGGGACAGCCCCAGCATTTT.

The chain couples TRBV24-1 to TRBJ2-1, with 10 bases that match TRBD1. V lost 9 bases and J lost 10; bases outside the gene matches: 11. The CDR3 consists of 14 residues. CDR1 is KGHDR and CDR2 is SFDVKD in the germline V gene. Written as DNA, the CDR3 is TGTGCCACCTCTCCGGGACAGGGGCTGGGAGAGCAGTTCTTC. It is translated as CATSPGQGLGEQFF.

For this clonotype: At one end the junction does not follow the germline gene, possibly because of a read error. The genes are TRBV12-3 or TRBV12-4 and TRBJ1-2; 7 bases agree with TRBD1. The CDR3 spans 12 residues. The CDR3 DNA is TGTGCCAGCCAGGGGGGCAACTATGGCAACACCTTC. This encodes CASQGGNYGNTF.

The chain employs TRBV7-9 and TRBJ2-2, with 8 bases fitting TRBD1. The J segment lost 1 base and the V segment lost 4 bases, leaving 5 bases of the junction unmatched. The CDR3 loop spans 16 amino acids. The germline V gene has CDR1 SEHNR and CDR2 FQNEAQ (reference sequence). CDR3: CASSSRTGKNTGELFF. The DNA for the CDR3 is TGTGCCAGCAGCTCTAGGACAGGGAAGAACACCGGGGAGCTGTTTTTT.

This chain links TRBV6-6 with TRBJ2-1; tentatively, D is TRBD2 (5 bases). The CDR3 length is 14 residues. V was cut by 8 bases and J by 5 bases, with 16 bases left in between. Germline assignment: CDR1 MNHNY and CDR2 SVGAGI (reference sequence). The CDR3 DNA reads TGTGCCAGCGATCTGGGAGTTAGGGACAATGAGCAGTTCTTC. Protein product: CASDLGVRDNEQFF.

This clonotype has more than one count but fewer than ten. V is TRBV20-1 and J is TRBJ1-2, with TRBD1 as a possible D gene (5 bases). This CDR3 region has 14 residues. The V end was cut by 0 bases, the J end by 4 bases, with 12 bases between. Per the germline V gene, CDR1 is DFQATT and CDR2 is SNEGSKA (reference sequence). CDR3 loop: CSARDQGALYGYTF. For the CDR3, the DNA is TGCAGTGCTAGAGATCAAGGGGCTCTCTATGGCTACACCTTC.

The V gene is TRBV29-1, the J gene TRBJ1-5; D uncertain. The length of the CDR3 is 14 residues. Germline CDR1 reads SQVTM; CDR2 reads ANQGSEA. Between the trimmed V and J ends, which lost 4 bases and 0 bases, there was a span of 10 bases. The CDR3 nucleotides are TGCAGCGTTGGGTTCGGGGTTAGCAATCAGCCCCAGCATTTT. Residues: CSVGFGVSNQPQHF.

The chain carries TRBV30 and TRBJ2-6; perhaps TRBD1 as D (5 bases). Trimming took 3 bases from V and 0 from J, leaving 12 bases between them. CDR1 and CDR2 from the germline V gene are GTSNPN and SVGIG (reference sequence). The CDR3 length is 16 residues. CDR3 sequence: CAWSLRQTSGANVLTF. Written as DNA, the CDR3 is TGTGCCTGGAGCCTTAGACAGACCTCTGGGGCCAACGTCCTGACTTTC.

This sequence joins TRBV6-5 and TRBJ1-2; D is undetermined. The CDR3 totals 15 residues. V was shortened by 5 bases and J by 4 bases, with 17 bases between the two germline ends. Germline-derived CDR1 and CDR2 are MNHEY and SVGAGI. This chain's CDR3 is CASSVTWKGVYGYTF. The CDR3 DNA follows: TGTGCCAGCAGTGTAACATGGAAAGGAGTCTATGGCTACACCTTC.

The rearrangement links TRBV7-2 to TRBJ2-7; perhaps TRBD2 as D (5 bases). This CDR3 region has 14 residues. Trimming stripped 5 bases from V and 2 bases from J, with 13 bases between. Germline V lookup: CDR1 SGHTA, CDR2 FQGNSA. Here the CDR3 reads CASSPRVSTYEQYF. The CDR3 nucleotides read TGTGCCAGCAGCCCGCGGGTTTCCACCTACGAGCAGTACTTC.

The chain recombines TRBV29-1 with TRBJ2-1; 9 bases agree with TRBD1. Trimming took 3 bases from V and 9 from J; bases not matched to a gene: 9. CDR1 SQVTM and CDR2 ANQGSEA come from the germline V gene. The CDR3 runs to 14 residues. CDR3 sequence (DNA): TGCAGCGTTGATAGGGACAGGGAGACGAGTGAGCAGTTCTTC. Residues: CSVDRDRETSEQFF.

The chain couples TRBV10-3 to TRBJ2-5, with TRBD2 matching over 14 bases. Per the germline V gene, CDR1 is ENHRY and CDR2 is SYGVKD. Trimming took 0 bases from V and 5 from J; bases not matched to a gene: 5. The CDR3 is 17 amino acids. The DNA of the CDR3 is TGTGCCATCAGTGAGTCGACTAGCGGGAGGGCCCGGGAGACCCAGTACTTC. Amino acids: CAISESTSGRARETQYF.

Turning to this clonotype: Relative to the germline gene, one junction end is altered; a read error may explain this. The chain couples TRBV7-8 to TRBJ2-5, with 8 bases that match TRBD1. There are 17 residues in the CDR3. Germline CDR1 SGHVS, CDR2 FQNEAQ. The CDR3 nucleotides read TGTGCCAGCAGCTCCGGGGAGCGATTCAGGGGGCAAGAGGCCCAGTACTTC. Protein sequence: CASSSGERFRGQEAQYF.

The gene calls are TRBV6-5 and TRBJ2-1; TRBD2 aligns across 8 bases. Germline CDR1 reads MNHEY; CDR2 reads SVGAGI. The CDR3 length is 18 residues. V dropped 7 bases and J dropped 0; count of bases not matched to a gene: 14. The CDR3 nucleotides are TGTGCCAGCACGGGAGGGGCAGGGCATGCCTTCTCCTACAATGAGCAGTTCTTC. It codes for CASTGGAGHAFSYNEQFF.

This clonotype has more than one count but fewer than ten. The CDR3 region has the DNA TGCGCCAGCAGCGGGGCCACCCTGAGGGAGACCCAGTACTTC. As protein: CASSGATLRETQYF. The V call is TRBV4-1, the J call TRBJ2-5; D might be TRBD1 (5 bases). Trimming removed 5 bases at V and 5 bases at J, with 15 bases between. The germline CDR1 and CDR2 sequences are MGHRA and YSYEKL. CDR3 size: 14 residues.

This sequence joins TRBV20-1 and TRBJ1-1, with D possibly being TRBD1 (6 bases). The CDR3 runs 13 residues. V was shortened by 5 bases and J by 5 bases, with 15 bases between the two germline ends. Germline V lookup: CDR1 DFQATT, CDR2 SNEGSKA (reference sequence). CDR3 in DNA: TGCAGTGCTCTAACAGGGTTTGGGACTGAAGCTTTCTTT. Residues: CSALTGFGTEAFF.